The 24 T cell receptor beta chains below come from one sample, sequenced in a study of monozygotic twins with inflammatory bowel disease. No DNA is given; TCRdb re-called the 5' RACE reads and lists each CDR3 protein once. The table for this sample gives about 330,000 distinct CDR3 sequences. The sequenced material came from blood. The receptors derive from a human donor with ulcerative colitis or Crohn's disease, or a healthy co-twin of an affected twin (not recorded which).

The genes are TRBV6-1 and TRBJ2-1; with no DNA, the TCRdb D assignment of TRBD1 cannot be verified. Germline V gene data show CDR1 as MNHNS and CDR2 as SASEGT. The CDR3 is 17 residues long. The CDR3 sequence: CASSDLGGIGSYNEQFF.

The rearrangement uses TRBV30 and TRBJ2-7; TCRdb indicates TRBD2, and absent DNA this call remains unverified. The CDR3 runs 13 residues. Per the germline V gene, CDR1 is GTSNPN and CDR2 is SVGIG (reference sequence). The CDR3 region is CAWNWEVSYEQYF.

J is TRBJ2-7 and V is TRBV3-1. Germline V gene data show CDR1 as LGHDT and CDR2 as YNNKEL (reference sequence). The CDR3 is made up of 14 amino acids. The CDR3 is CASSQDQNYYEQYF.

The chain uses TRBV5-6 and TRBJ1-1; the TCRdb D gene call, TRBD1, has no DNA to confirm it. CDR1 is SGHDT, CDR2 YYEEEE, per germline. The CDR3 runs to 12 residues. The CDR3: CASSSRTDEAFF.

The rearrangement uses TRBV7-2 and TRBJ1-2; TCRdb's assignment of TRBD1 cannot be checked, as there is no DNA. CDR1 and CDR2 (germline): SGHTA, FQGNSA. The CDR3 totals 14 residues. CDR3 sequence: CASSSGQGSAGYTF.

The rearrangement uses TRBV28 and TRBJ1-5. The CDR3 has 17 amino acids. Per the germline V gene, CDR1 is MDHEN and CDR2 is SYDVKM. The CDR3 sequence: CASSFGQSIRGNQPQHF.

J is TRBJ2-3 and V is TRBV14. CDR3 length: 13 amino acids. The germline V gene encodes CDR1 SGHDN and CDR2 FVKESK. The CDR3 reads CASSPASGDTQYF. The variable domain in full, with the rest retrieved from reference TRBV14 and TRBJ2-3, is EAGVTQFPSHSVIEKGQTVTLRCDPISGHDNLYWYRRVMGKEIKFLLHFVKESKQDESGMPNNRFLAERTGGTYSTLKVQPAELEDSGVYFCASSPASGDTQYFGPGTRLTVL.

The V gene is TRBV27, the J gene TRBJ2-1; TCRdb's D call, TRBD1, is unchecked because there is no DNA. Germline V gives CDR1 MNHEY, CDR2 SMNVEV (reference sequence). The CDR3 is 14 residues long. The CDR3 region is CASSLAPNYGEQFF.

The genes are TRBV7-9 and TRBJ1-1; no DNA is available, so the TRBD1 call from TCRdb remains unchecked. Germline V gives CDR1 SEHNR, CDR2 FQNEAQ (reference sequence). This CDR3 has 13 residues. CDR3 loop: CASGQGLNTEAFF. Full variable domain (remainder filled in from reference TRBV7-9 and TRBJ1-1): DTGVSQNPRHKITKRGQNVTFRCDPISEHNRLYWYRQTLGQGPEFLTYFQNEAQLEKSRLLSDRFSAERPKGSFSTLEIQRTEQGDSAMYLCASGQGLNTEAFFGQGTRLTVV.

V is TRBV12-3 or TRBV12-4 and J is TRBJ1-5; TCRdb's D gene call, TRBD1, goes unchecked for lack of DNA. The CDR3 sequence is 15 residues long. CDR3 in amino acids: CASRFNPGSNQPQHF.

This chain links TRBV28 with TRBJ2-2; TCRdb indicates TRBD1, and absent DNA this call remains unverified. The CDR3 is 15 residues long. In germline, CDR1 is MDHEN, CDR2 SYDVKM. The CDR3 sequence: CASRKDRPDTGELFF.

This chain joins TRBV7-2 and TRBJ2-1; TCRdb's D gene call, TRBD2, goes unchecked for lack of DNA. CDR1 SGHTA and CDR2 FQGNSA come from the germline V gene. The CDR3 runs to 17 residues. The CDR3 is CASSPTSGSLSYNEQFF.

The chain joins TRBV20-1 to TRBJ2-1; TCRdb returns TRBD2, unconfirmable since there is no DNA. The CDR3 is made up of 14 amino acids. Germline V gene sequence: CDR1 DFQATT, CDR2 SNEGSKA (reference sequence). The CDR3 sequence: CSARGTSGKAEQFF.

The V call is TRBV5-5, the J call TRBJ1-4; TCRdb lists TRBD1, though no DNA is available to test this call. The V gene's germline CDR1 is SGHKS and CDR2 YYEKEE (reference sequence). The CDR3 totals 15 residues. The CDR3 here is CASSSSGSPNEKLFF.

CDR3 protein: CASSQAGLAGPGELFF. V is TRBV12-3 or TRBV12-4 and J is TRBJ2-2; TCRdb selects TRBD2, and the lack of DNA leaves this call unchecked. The CDR3 extends over 16 amino acids.

This chain joins TRBV10-3 and TRBJ1-1. Germline V gene data show CDR1 as ENHRY and CDR2 as SYGVKD. There are 13 residues in the CDR3. This CDR3 reads CAISEAQNTEAFF.

V usage is TRBV7-8 and J usage is TRBJ1-2. The germline V gene has CDR1 SGHVS and CDR2 FQNEAQ. The CDR3 contains 14 residues. The CDR3 loop is CASSLRVVVWGYTF.

The chain links TRBV19 to TRBJ2-2. The CDR3 covers 13 residues. Germline loops: CDR1 LNHDA, CDR2 SQIVND (reference sequence). CDR3 loop: CASSSLETGELFF.

CDR3 protein: CASSPLRSSGANVLTF. The chain employs TRBV6-2 or TRBV6-3 and TRBJ2-6; TCRdb gives TRBD1 as the D gene, but with no DNA this cannot be confirmed. CDR3 length: 16 residues. In germline, CDR1 is MNHEY, CDR2 SVGEGT.

V usage is TRBV7-6 and J usage is TRBJ2-3; the D call of TRBD1 rests on TCRdb alone, since no DNA is present to check it. The CDR3 consists of 15 residues. CDR1 is SGHVS and CDR2 is FNYEAQ in the germline V gene. CDR3: CASSLGQATTDTQYF. The full variable domain, with the rest looked up from reference TRBV7-6 and TRBJ2-3, is GAGVSQSPRYKVTKRGQDVALRCDPISGHVSLYWYRQALGQGPEFLTYFNYEAQQDKSGLPNDRFSAERPEGSISTLTIQRTEQRDSAMYRCASSLGQATTDTQYFGPGTRLTVL.

The V and J genes are TRBV30 and TRBJ2-3; TCRdb's D call, TRBD2, is unchecked because there is no DNA. The CDR3 extends over 13 amino acids. Germline V lookup: CDR1 GTSNPN, CDR2 SVGIG (reference sequence). The CDR3 spells CACPGPRADTQYF. The whole variable domain, remainder taken from reference TRBV30 and TRBJ2-3, is SQTIHQWPATLVQPVGSPLSLECTVEGTSNPNLYWYRQAAGRGLQLLFYSVGIGQISSEVPQNLSASRPQDRQFILSSKKLLLSDSGFYLCACPGPRADTQYFGPGTRLTVL.

The chain combines TRBV5-1 with TRBJ1-5. The germline V gene encodes CDR1 SGHRS and CDR2 YFSETQ. The CDR3 has 14 amino acids. CDR3 loop: CASSLDGGNQHQHF.

V gene TRBV20-1 combines with J gene TRBJ2-7; TCRdb gives TRBD2 as the D gene, but with no DNA this cannot be confirmed. CDR1 is DFQATT and CDR2 is SNEGSKA in the germline V gene (reference sequence). This CDR3 is built from 16 residues. This CDR3 is CSARDELGGFSYEQYF.

The J gene is TRBJ2-3, the V gene TRBV6-6. Germline values: CDR1 MNHNY, CDR2 SVGAGI (reference sequence). The CDR3 sequence is 12 residues long. The chain's CDR3 is CASSYSEDTQYF.